These 4 T cell receptor beta chains were all obtained from the same sample, sequenced in a study of T cell responses to AZD1222 COVID-19 vaccine. Measured with immunoSEQ multiplex PCR; TCRdb has only the in-frame clones, and not every one. The table lists about 150,000 clones, roughly 90% of them singletons. The sample was peripheral blood, taken 28 days after the second AZD1222 dose. The receptors were gathered from an adult who received the AZD1222 COVID-19 vaccine.

V gene TRBV18 combines with J gene TRBJ2-7; TRBD2 might be the D (7 bases). The CDR3 runs 13 residues. Trimming pared 3 bases from V and 5 bases from J, leaving 11 bases between. Germline CDR1 is KGHSH and CDR2 is LQKENI. The CDR3 DNA reads as TGTGCCAGCTCACCGGGGGGGGCGGACGAGCAGTACTTC. Amino acid sequence: CASSPGGADEQYF.

This chain joins TRBV29-1 and TRBJ2-1, with D unclear. Germline CDR1 reads SQVTM; CDR2 reads ANQGSEA. The CDR3 contains 12 residues. Trimming took off 4 bases at V and 13 bases at J, with 17 bases between the two ends. CDR3 residues: CSVAGFATNQFF. The CDR3 nucleotides are TGCAGCGTTGCCGGCTTCGCGACGAACCAGTTCTTC.

This rearrangement joins TRBV2 to TRBJ1-6; the D gene is possibly TRBD1 (5 bases). V lost 3 bases, J lost 4 bases, and 13 bases lay in between. Germline lookup yields CDR1 SNHLY and CDR2 FYNNEI. This CDR3 spans 16 amino acids. The DNA of the CDR3 is TGTGCCAGCAGTGATGGGACGGGAAGTTATAATTCACCCCTCCACTTT. Translated: CASSDGTGSYNSPLHF.

The gene calls are TRBV19 and TRBJ2-3; 9 nucleotides line up with TRBD2. The V gene end was trimmed by 5 bases and the J gene end by 3 bases; junction bases not matched to a gene: 9. The CDR3 is 16 amino acids. Germline V gene data show CDR1 as LNHDA and CDR2 as SQIVND (reference sequence). The CDR3 coding sequence is TGTGCCAGTAGTCCCTGGGGTAGCGGGAGTACAGATACGCAGTATTTT. Its translation: CASSPWGSGSTDTQYF.